Shown below are 10 T cell receptor beta chains from a single sample sequenced in a study of T cells in Graves' hyperthyroidism and ophthalmopathy. RNA transcripts yielded amplified TCR beta CDR3 regions. First-round RT-PCR with HTBI primers amplified the TCR CDR3 region. Each CDR3 protein gets one entry after TCRdb re-called the multiplex PCR reads with MiXCR. The sample lists about 370,000 distinct CDR3 sequences; roughly 15% were seen once. The specimen was blood. The receptor source for this set is a woman in her sixties or seventies with Graves' ophthalmopathy.

This clonotype was picked up many times. The rearrangement joins TRBV2 to TRBJ1-5; weak D call: TRBD1 (5 bases). CDR1 and CDR2 (germline): SNHLY, FYNNEI. V was clipped by 6 bases and J by 6 bases, with 18 bases between them. CDR3 size: 15 residues. CDR3 region: CASREGSGAGQPQHF. The CDR3 nucleotides are TGTGCCAGCAGGGAGGGGTCCGGGGCTGGTCAGCCCCAGCATTTT.

This clonotype was counted at least ten times. The chain carries TRBV20-1 and TRBJ2-2, with D uncertain. The CDR3 covers 13 residues. Trimming shortened V by 3 bases and J by 1 base, and 6 bases separated the two germline ends. The germline V gene encodes CDR1 DFQATT and CDR2 SNEGSKA (reference sequence). CDR3 nucleotide sequence: TGCAGTGCTAGGAACGGGAACACCGGGGAGCTGTTTTTT. Translating gives CSARNGNTGELFF.

This clonotype came up many times. V usage is TRBV4-1 and J usage is TRBJ2-3, with TRBD1 identical over 7 bases. After removal of 1 base from V and 4 bases from J, the junction contained 5 bases not matched to a gene. Germline CDR1 MGHRA, CDR2 YSYEKL. The CDR3 length is 15 residues. The CDR3 coding sequence is TGCGCCAGCAGCCAAGTAACAGGGGCCTCAGATACGCAGTATTTT. It encodes CASSQVTGASDTQYF.

This clonotype was seen many times. J is TRBJ1-5 and V is TRBV12-3 or TRBV12-4, with D possibly being TRBD1 (5 bases). This CDR3 comprises 16 residues. The V and J ends lost 2 bases and 9 bases respectively, with 20 bases between them. CDR3 DNA: TGTGCCAGCAGTTTATGGGCAGGGTCGAACCCCACGCCCCAGCATTTT. This translates into CASSLWAGSNPTPQHF.

This clonotype occurred many times. J is TRBJ2-7 and V is TRBV2; 9 bases are a match to TRBD1. V shed 5 bases, J shed 7 bases, and the junction held 12 bases outside the gene matches. CDR3 length: 15 residues. CDR1 and CDR2 from the germline V gene are SNHLY and FYNNEI. CDR3 protein: CASSLYGTGQGEQYF. The CDR3 DNA reads as TGTGCCAGCAGTTTATACGGGACAGGGCAAGGAGAGCAGTACTTC.

The J gene is TRBJ2-7, the V gene TRBV5-1; D might be TRBD2 (6 bases). From germline, CDR1 is SGHRS and CDR2 YFSETQ. Trimming stripped 5 bases from V and 4 bases from J, with 13 bases between. The CDR3 contains 13 residues. The CDR3 protein is CASRVGSTYEQYF. The CDR3 DNA reads as TGCGCCAGCAGGGTCGGGAGTACTTACGAGCAGTACTTC.

This clonotype was seen ten or more times. This chain uses TRBV28 with TRBJ1-5, with a tentative D call TRBD1 (5 bases). The CDR3 is 14 amino acids. The germline V gene encodes CDR1 MDHEN and CDR2 SYDVKM. Trimming shortened V by 6 bases and J by 4 bases, and 13 bases separated the two germline ends. CDR3 amino acids: CASSLGRGNQPQHF. The CDR3 nucleotides read TGTGCCAGCAGCCTTGGCCGGGGGAATCAGCCCCAGCATTTT.

This clonotype has ten or more counts. The gene calls are TRBV6-2 or TRBV6-3 and TRBJ2-7, with D possibly being TRBD2 (6 bases). The germline V gene has CDR1 MNHEY and CDR2 SVGEGT. Trimming stripped 6 bases from V and 2 bases from J, with 14 bases between. This CDR3 is 14 amino acids long. The CDR3 DNA reads as TGTGCCAGCAGGACGTGGCGGGGCGCCTACGAGCAGTACTTC. It codes for CASRTWRGAYEQYF.

The chain uses TRBV29-1 and TRBJ2-3; TRBD2 aligns across 14 bases. The germline gives CDR1 SQVTM, CDR2 ANQGSEA. The CDR3 consists of 14 residues. Germline trimming cut 6 bases from V and 6 bases from J; bases unmatched to any gene: 5. In DNA form, the CDR3 reads TGCAGCGTAGCGACTAGCGGGAGGGCGGATACGCAGTATTTT. Residues: CSVATSGRADTQYF.

This clonotype occurred many times. This chain connects TRBV5-1 to TRBJ2-2; 11 nucleotides align to TRBD2. Germline CDR1 and CDR2: SGHRS and YFSETQ. The J segment lost 5 bases and the V segment lost 2 bases, leaving 2 bases of the junction unmatched. The CDR3 runs 15 residues. This CDR3 is CASSFTSGSTGELFF. CDR3 nucleotides: TGCGCCAGCAGCTTCACTAGCGGGAGTACCGGGGAGCTGTTTTTT.